The 19 T cell receptor beta chains presented below share a single source sample, sequenced in a study of molecular identifiers for immune sequencing clone quantification. From the PCR reads, TCRdb called clonotypes with MiXCR, one entry per CDR3 protein. Here the sample spans about 510,000 distinct CDR3 sequences, 25% being singletons. The sample consisted of naive CD8+ T cells from blood, with Jurkat cell RNA spiked in. The subset here: FACS-sorted CD8+CD4-CCR7+CD45RA+ naive T cells. These receptors came from a human donor in good health. Some libraries in this study had Jurkat cell RNA spiked in.

This chain links TRBV6-2 or TRBV6-3 with TRBJ2-1, with a tentative D call TRBD2 (5 bases). The CDR3 is 14 amino acids. Germline V gene data show CDR1 as MNHEY and CDR2 as SVGEGT. V lost 5 bases, J lost 8 bases, and 16 bases lay in between. The DNA for the CDR3 is TGTGCCAGCAGTAAAACTCGGGGATGGGATGAGCAGTTCTTC. It specifies CASSKTRGWDEQFF.

The sample holds many counts of this clonotype. The chain employs TRBV4-1 and TRBJ2-5, with D tentatively TRBD1 (5 bases). The germline V and J ends were trimmed by 0 bases and 2 bases, with 10 bases remaining between them. The germline CDR1 and CDR2 sequences are MGHRA and YSYEKL. This CDR3 has 15 residues. The CDR3 region is CASSQEPREQETQYF. The CDR3 DNA reads as TGCGCCAGCAGCCAAGAACCCAGGGAACAAGAGACCCAGTACTTC.

This clonotype was counted many times. The V gene is TRBV5-4, the J gene TRBJ1-2, with D unclear. CDR1 is SGHNT, CDR2 YYREEE, per germline (reference sequence). This CDR3 has 13 residues. Trimming took 0 bases from V and 8 from J, leaving 11 bases between them. CDR3 DNA: TGTGCCAGCAGCTTGGGCAGCATAGGAGGCTACACCTTC. Its protein is CASSLGSIGGYTF.

The gene calls are TRBV20-1 and TRBJ1-5, with 8 bases identical to TRBD1. Germline V gene sequence: CDR1 DFQATT, CDR2 SNEGSKA (reference sequence). This CDR3 contains 14 residues. Trimming removed 6 bases from V and 3 bases from J; junction bases left unmatched: 7. DNA of the CDR3: TGCAGTGCCCGGACAGGGTTCCTCAATCAGCCCCAGCATTTT. This translates into CSARTGFLNQPQHF.

This clonotype was seen repeatedly, ten times or more. The CDR3 nucleotides read TGTGCCAGCAGTTATGGTTTAAGCCTTGAAGCTTTCTTT. It translates to CASSYGLSLEAFF. This sequence joins TRBV6-5 and TRBJ1-1, with unresolved D. Germline V gene sequence: CDR1 MNHEY, CDR2 SVGAGI. Deletions cut 3 bases from V and 7 bases from J, with 12 bases between. The CDR3 sequence is 13 residues long.

This clonotype has just a few counts. The V call is TRBV20-1, the J call TRBJ2-5; the D gene is possibly TRBD1 (6 bases). CDR3 size: 15 residues. CDR1 DFQATT and CDR2 SNEGSKA come from the germline V gene (reference sequence). Trimming removed 0 bases at V and 0 bases at J, with 11 bases between. CDR3 DNA sequence: TGCAGTGCTAGAGATCGTGGGACATACCAAGAGACCCAGTACTTC. Amino acid sequence: CSARDRGTYQETQYF.

This clonotype was detected many times. The gene calls are TRBV5-4 and TRBJ2-3; D remains unclear. The V end was cut by 3 bases, the J end by 6 bases, with 8 bases between. This CDR3 region has 12 residues. Germline-derived CDR1 and CDR2 are SGHNT and YYREEE (reference sequence). In DNA, the CDR3 is TGTGCCAGCAGCTCCACGAGCGATACGCAGTATTTT. This translates into CASSSTSDTQYF.

This chain connects TRBV21-1 to TRBJ1-5. TRBV21-1 is labeled a pseudogene. This CDR3 region has 18 residues. The CDR3 DNA sequence: TGTGCCAGCAGCCCTCACAGGGCGGGAGACTATAGCAATCAGCCCCAGCATTTT. Protein product: CASSPHRAGDYSNQPQHF.

This chain joins TRBV20-1 and TRBJ2-3; 9 bases fit TRBD1. CDR3 length equals 13 residues. Germline CDR1 and CDR2: DFQATT and SNEGSKA (reference sequence). With 1 base clipped from V and 4 bases from J, the junction kept 0 bases outside the gene matches. CDR3 DNA sequence: TGCAGTGCTAGAGGGGACAGGGCAGATACGCAGTATTTT. It specifies CSARGDRADTQYF.

A note on this clonotype: This may be a read error: a much more frequent sequence differs by one nucleotide. The V gene is TRBV4-3, the J gene TRBJ2-7; the D is unclear. This CDR3 is 15 amino acids long. Germline loops: CDR1 LGHNA, CDR2 YSLEER. V was clipped by 3 bases and J by 0 bases, with 12 bases between them. The CDR3 protein is CASSHAPGISYEQYF. CDR3 bases: TGCGCCAGCAGCCACGCGCCCGGAATCTCCTACGAGCAGTACTTC.

This clonotype was seen a few times. The chain couples TRBV7-8 to TRBJ1-1; D possibly corresponds to TRBD1 (5 bases). The CDR3 contains 17 residues. Trimming pared 4 bases from V and 1 base from J, leaving 19 bases between. The germline V gene encodes CDR1 SGHVS and CDR2 FQNEAQ. The CDR3 is CASSSDQTAQQNTEAFF. The CDR3, as DNA: TGTGCCAGCAGCTCTGATCAGACAGCGCAGCAGAACACTGAAGCTTTCTTT.

A remark on this clonotype: One junction end disagrees with the germline gene, perhaps due to a read error. This sequence joins TRBV9 and TRBJ2-7, with D hard to call. Germline V gives CDR1 SGDLS, CDR2 YYNGEE. The CDR3 is made up of 12 amino acids. The CDR3 region has the DNA TGTGTCAGCAGCCCCGGGCAATACGAGCAGTACTTC. As protein: CVSSPGQYEQYF.

This rearrangement joins TRBV4-1 to TRBJ2-3; D is unresolved. V was trimmed by 6 bases and J by 6 bases, leaving 16 bases between them. CDR1 is MGHRA, CDR2 YSYEKL, per germline. CDR3 size: 14 residues. Here the CDR3 DNA reads TGCGCCAGCAGTACTGAAGATCCCGGGGATACGCAGTATTTT. Residues: CASSTEDPGDTQYF.

With respect to this clonotype: This clone may be a read error of a much larger clone one base away. J is TRBJ2-3 and V is TRBV7-9, with a possible D match to TRBD2 (6 bases). Germline V gene sequence: CDR1 SEHNR, CDR2 FQNEAQ (reference sequence). The CDR3 has 14 amino acids. CDR3 bases: TGTGCCAGCAGCTTCACGGACCCGGGAGATACGCAGTGTTTT. Amino acids: CASSFTDPGDTQCF.

With respect to this clonotype: One end of the junction fails to match germline, which may point to a read error. The rearrangement uses TRBV6-5 and TRBJ1-1, with 7 bases lining up with TRBD1. Germline V gene lookup returns CDR1 MNHEY and CDR2 SVGAGI. The CDR3 length is 15 residues. The CDR3: CASSYIYRGVTEASF. The CDR3 DNA reads TGTGCCAGCAGTTACATCTACAGGGGTGTGACTGAAGCTTCCTTT.

The table lists this clonotype with a few counts. This rearrangement joins TRBV19 to TRBJ2-7; 9 nucleotides line up with TRBD1. Germline CDR1 LNHDA, CDR2 SQIVND (reference sequence). This CDR3 comprises 15 residues. V lost 3 bases, J lost 2 bases, and 5 bases stayed unmatched. CDR3 loop: CASSMGTGYTYEQYF. As DNA, the CDR3 is TGTGCCAGTAGTATGGGGACAGGGTATACCTACGAGCAGTACTTC. The full variable domain, rest sourced from reference TRBV19 and TRBJ2-7, is DGGITQSPKYLFRKEGQNVTLSCEQNLNHDAMYWYRQDPGQGLRLIYYSQIVNDFQKGDIAEGYSVSREKKESFPLTVTSAQKNPTAFYLCASSMGTGYTYEQYFGPGTRLTVT.

As concerns this clonotype: This may arise from a read error, as a much more abundant clone is one base away. CDR3 region: CASSLSDSPAKNIQYF. CDR3 nucleotides: TGTGCCAGCAGTTTATCCGACAGCCCAGCCAAAAACATTCAGTACTTC. The chain is built from TRBV12-3 or TRBV12-4 and TRBJ2-4, with D possibly TRBD1 on 5 matching bases. This CDR3 region has 16 residues. V lost 2 bases and J 0 bases, leaving 11 bases between the germline ends.

This clonotype was counted at least ten times. The rearrangement joins TRBV7-9 to TRBJ2-7; D unresolved. V was cut by 2 bases and J by 6 bases, with 14 bases left in between. CDR1 and CDR2 (germline): SEHNR, FQNEAQ (reference sequence). The CDR3 covers 14 residues. Written as DNA, the CDR3 is TGTGCCAGCAGCTTATCAGTTAGCATAGGCGAGCAGTACTTC. Translation: CASSLSVSIGEQYF.

With respect to this clonotype: A much larger clone is a single base away; this may be a read error. The chain couples TRBV7-9 to TRBJ2-5, with 11 nucleotides matching TRBD2. CDR1 is SEHNR, CDR2 FQNEAQ, per germline (reference sequence). The length of the CDR3 is 16 residues. Here the CDR3 reads CASSLRLAGTQETLYF. The CDR3, as DNA: TGTGCCAGCAGCTTACGACTAGCGGGGACACAAGAGACCCTGTACTTC.